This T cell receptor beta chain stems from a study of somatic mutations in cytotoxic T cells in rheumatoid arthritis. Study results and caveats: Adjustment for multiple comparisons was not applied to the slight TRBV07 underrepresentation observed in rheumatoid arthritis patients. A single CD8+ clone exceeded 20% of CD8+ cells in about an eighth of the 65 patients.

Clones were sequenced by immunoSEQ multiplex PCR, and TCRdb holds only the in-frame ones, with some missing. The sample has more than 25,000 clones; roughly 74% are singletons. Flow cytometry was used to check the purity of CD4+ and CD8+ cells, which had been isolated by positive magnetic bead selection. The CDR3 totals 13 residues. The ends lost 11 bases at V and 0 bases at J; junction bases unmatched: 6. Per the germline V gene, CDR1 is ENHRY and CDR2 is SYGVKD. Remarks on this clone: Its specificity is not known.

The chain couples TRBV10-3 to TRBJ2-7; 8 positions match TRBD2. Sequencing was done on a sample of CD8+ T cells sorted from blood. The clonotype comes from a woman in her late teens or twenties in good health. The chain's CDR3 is CAHGGASSYEQYF. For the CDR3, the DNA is TGTGCCCACGGGGGGGCTTCCTCCTACGAGCAGTACTTC.